Following are 25 T cell receptor beta chains from one sample sequenced in a study of PD-L1 blockade in urothelial cancer (TCRdb year 2017). The library relied on the immunoSEQ multiplex PCR assay. TCRdb mirrors the immuneACCESS table, restricted to in-frame sequences. Some clones are absent from its copies; in checked studies, under half trace to an unresolved V gene, and the reason for the others is unknown. The sample table holds about 120,000 clones, of which more than 75% were seen once. 2% to 3% of the sample is taken by the ten largest. The sample's time point label, decoded: peripheral blood 6 weeks after treatment start. Sequenced here: PBMCs, sampled around atezolizumab (anti-PD-L1) treatment. The receptor source for this set is a man aged 45-65 years with urothelial cancer.

The rearrangement joins TRBV4-2 to TRBJ1-5, with D tentatively TRBD1 (6 bases). The CDR3 extends over 15 amino acids. Looked up from germline, CDR1 is LGHNA and CDR2 is YNFKEQ. The ends were cut back, 0 bases at V and 4 bases at J, with 10 bases in the middle. In DNA, the CDR3 is TGTGCCAGCAGCCAAGAGGTAACAGGGAATCAGCCCCAGCATTTT. As protein: CASSQEVTGNQPQHF.

This clone was picked up one time. The genes are TRBV11-3 and TRBJ2-2; TRBD1 might be the D (6 bases). The CDR3 is 16 amino acids. The V end lost 5 bases, the J end lost 6 bases, and 19 bases lay between the germline ends. From germline, CDR1 is SGHNT and CDR2 YENEEA. The CDR3 is CASSPGQLGAPGELFF. CDR3 sequence (DNA): TGTGCCAGCAGCCCTGGACAGCTCGGAGCCCCCGGGGAGCTGTTTTTT.

This clone was seen a single time. CDR3 in amino acids: CASSSLTSGTQYF. The CDR3 region has the DNA TGTGCCAGCAGCTCGCTGACTAGTGGAACCCAGTACTTC. V gene TRBV5-4 combines with J gene TRBJ2-5, with a tentative D call TRBD2 (6 bases). The V and J ends lost 3 bases and 8 bases respectively, with 14 bases between them. Germline assignment: CDR1 SGHNT and CDR2 YYREEE (reference sequence). The length of the CDR3 is 13 residues. The full variable domain, rest sourced from reference TRBV5-4 and TRBJ2-5, is ETGVTQSPTHLIKTRGQQVTLRCSSQSGHNTVSWYQQALGQGPQFIFQYYREEENGRGNFPPRFSGLQFPNYSSELNVNALELDDSALYLCASSSLTSGTQYFGPGTRLLVL.

The chain employs TRBV19 and TRBJ2-1, with 8 nucleotides matching TRBD1. J gave up 6 bases and V 4 bases, and 2 bases lay outside the gene matches. This CDR3 comprises 13 residues. Per germline, CDR1 LNHDA and CDR2 SQIVND (reference sequence). The CDR3 reads CASSTTGGNEQFF. CDR3 sequence (DNA): TGTGCCAGTAGTACCACAGGGGGCAATGAGCAGTTCTTC.

The chain couples TRBV5-1 to TRBJ2-7; 9 bases line up with TRBD1. Germline lookup yields CDR1 SGHRS and CDR2 YFSETQ. Trimming at V came to 4 bases and at J to 2 bases, leaving 4 bases not matched to a gene. The CDR3 sequence is 14 residues long. The CDR3 nucleotides read TGCGCCAGCAGCAAAGGACAGGGGACCTACGAGCAGTACTTC. It codes for CASSKGQGTYEQYF.

Regarding this clone: A read error may produce the germline difference seen at one junction end. The V and J genes are TRBV28 and TRBJ2-7; D remains unclear. Germline lookup yields CDR1 MDHEN and CDR2 SYDVKM. The CDR3 consists of 10 residues. CDR3 DNA: TGTGCCAGCGGTAACTACGGGCAGTACTTC. This translates into CASGNYGQYF.

This clone was seen just once. One end of the junction fails to match germline, which may point to a read error. The genes are TRBV6-1 and TRBJ2-2; 7 bases map to TRBD1. Germline lookup yields CDR1 MNHNS and CDR2 SASEGT. This CDR3 comprises 17 residues. CDR3 DNA sequence: TGTGCCAGCAGCGAAGCAGGGGGTGGCCCGAACACCGGGGAGCTGTTTTTT. This gives the protein CASSEAGGGPNTGELFF.

This chain connects TRBV11-2 to TRBJ2-1, with D possibly TRBD2 on 5 matching bases. V lost 6 bases and J lost 8, with 17 bases in between. CDR1 and CDR2 from the germline V gene are SGHAT and FQNNGV. The CDR3 has 14 amino acids. This CDR3 reads CASSRSDSGYEQFF. The CDR3 coding sequence is TGTGCCAGCAGTCGTTCGGACTCCGGGTATGAGCAGTTCTTC.

The count of this clone is one. The chain joins TRBV5-8 to TRBJ1-1; a weak D match, TRBD1 (6 bases). The ends were cut back, 4 bases at V and 4 bases at J, with 17 bases in the middle. This CDR3 comprises 15 residues. Germline V lookup: CDR1 SGHTS, CDR2 YDEGEE. Here the CDR3 reads CASSLGVGGITEAFF. The DNA for the CDR3 is TGTGCCAGCAGCCTTGGGGTAGGGGGAATCACTGAAGCTTTCTTT.

DNA of the CDR3: TGTGCCAGCAGCTTGAACAGGGGGACAACTAATGAAAAACTGTTTTTT. Its protein is CASSLNRGTTNEKLFF. The chain recombines TRBV5-4 with TRBJ1-4; TRBD1 matches 8 bases. The CDR3 runs to 16 residues. Germline V CDR1 and CDR2: SGHNT, YYREEE (reference sequence). V was pared by 1 base and J by 0 bases, with 2 bases of the junction left unmatched.

This chain links TRBV19 with TRBJ2-7, with D uncertain. This CDR3 region has 14 residues. CDR1 and CDR2 from the germline V gene are LNHDA and SQIVND (reference sequence). V lost 6 bases and J lost 0, with 12 bases in between. CDR3: CASREAPGSYEQYF. For the CDR3, the DNA is TGTGCCAGTAGAGAGGCCCCGGGCTCCTACGAGCAGTACTTC. Full variable domain (rest looked up from reference TRBV19 and TRBJ2-7): DGGITQSPKYLFRKEGQNVTLSCEQNLNHDAMYWYRQDPGQGLRLIYYSQIVNDFQKGDIAEGYSVSREKKESFPLTVTSAQKNPTAFYLCASREAPGSYEQYFGPGTRLTVT.

The V call is TRBV9, the J call TRBJ2-1; TRBD2 matches 10 bases. The trim removed 0 bases at V and 7 bases at J, leaving 4 bases unmatched. The CDR3 sequence is 15 residues long. Germline V lookup: CDR1 SGDLS, CDR2 YYNGEE. The CDR3 DNA is TGTGCCAGCAGCGTAGGTCTAGCGGGAGTTAATGAGCAGTTCTTC. Translating gives CASSVGLAGVNEQFF. The variable domain in full, with the rest retrieved from reference TRBV9 and TRBJ2-1, is DSGVTQTPKHLITATGQRVTLRCSPRSGDLSVYWYQQSLDQGLQFLIQYYNGEERAKGNILERFSAQQFPDLHSELNLSSLELGDSALYFCASSVGLAGVNEQFFGPGTRLTVL.

The genes are TRBV7-2 and TRBJ2-2; D not certain. The CDR3 has 13 amino acids. Between the trimmed V and J ends, which lost 5 bases and 5 bases, there was a span of 9 bases. Germline CDR1 and CDR2: SGHTA and FQGNSA. CDR3 in DNA: TGTGCCAGCAGCCCTAGTACTACCGGGGAGCTGTTTTTT. As protein: CASSPSTTGELFF.

This clone was seen only a few times. The chain is built from TRBV6-1 and TRBJ1-6, with TRBD1 as a possible D gene (5 bases). The germline V gene encodes CDR1 MNHNS and CDR2 SASEGT. Trimming took off 5 bases at V and 8 bases at J, with 10 bases between the two ends. This CDR3 spans 13 amino acids. The CDR3 bases are TGTGCCAGCAGTTTCAGGGCGGATTCACCCCTCCACTTT. Translating it yields CASSFRADSPLHF.

The gene calls are TRBV7-2 and TRBJ2-7; D might be TRBD1 (6 bases). CDR1 is SGHTA and CDR2 is FQGNSA in the germline V gene. The CDR3 is 12 amino acids. The V and J ends lost 4 bases and 6 bases respectively, with 10 bases between them. DNA of the CDR3: TGTGCCAGCAGCTACTTGGGGGCCGAGCAGTACTTC. Translated, it gives CASSYLGAEQYF.

V and J are TRBV18 and TRBJ2-2; no reliable D call. Germline assignment: CDR1 KGHSH and CDR2 LQKENI. Trimming cost V 3 bases and J 4 bases, with 9 bases left between them. The CDR3 totals 14 residues. DNA for the CDR3: TGTGCCAGCTCACCCGTCGCGTCCACCGGGGAGCTGTTTTTT. This gives the protein CASSPVASTGELFF. Drawing the rest from reference TRBV18 and TRBJ2-2, the complete variable domain is NAGVMQNPRHLVRRRGQEARLRCSPMKGHSHVYWYRQLPEEGLKFMVYLQKENIIDESGMPKERFSAEFPKEGPSILRIQQVVRGDSAAYFCASSPVASTGELFFGEGSRLTVL.

V and J are TRBV19 and TRBJ2-2; tentatively, D is TRBD2 (6 bases). Germline-derived CDR1 and CDR2 are LNHDA and SQIVND (reference sequence). This CDR3 region has 13 residues. Trimming shortened V by 5 bases and J by 5 bases, and 9 bases separated the two germline ends. In DNA, the CDR3 is TGTGCCAGTAGTCGGGGGAAAACCGGGGAGCTGTTTTTT. Translated: CASSRGKTGELFF.

The chain is built from TRBV6-6 and TRBJ1-1, with 9 bases lining up with TRBD1. CDR3 length equals 16 residues. J lost 1 base, V lost 2 bases, and 5 bases had no gene match. CDR1 is MNHNY and CDR2 is SVGAGI in the germline V gene (reference sequence). Written as DNA, the CDR3 is TGTGCCAGCAGTTACGGTAGGACAGGGGCGAACACTGAAGCTTTCTTT. Amino acids: CASSYGRTGANTEAFF.

The genes are TRBV11-2 and TRBJ1-5, with a tentative D call TRBD1 (6 bases). The CDR3 is 17 residues long. Deletions cut 1 base from V and 1 base from J, with 14 bases between. Germline V lookup: CDR1 SGHAT, CDR2 FQNNGV. The CDR3: CASSLGPGGHSNQPQHF. As DNA, the CDR3 is TGTGCCAGCAGCTTAGGGCCGGGGGGACACAGCAATCAGCCCCAGCATTTT.

V usage is TRBV20-1 and J usage is TRBJ2-7, with a tentative D call TRBD2 (6 bases). The CDR3 sequence is 11 residues long. CDR1 and CDR2 from the germline V gene are DFQATT and SNEGSKA (reference sequence). The germline V and J ends were trimmed by 3 bases and 4 bases, with 7 bases remaining between them. The CDR3 sequence: CSASREYEQYF. In nucleotides, the CDR3 is TGCAGTGCTAGTCGGGAGTACGAGCAGTACTTC.

J is TRBJ2-2 and V is TRBV28; TRBD2 agrees at 7 bases. Germline lookup yields CDR1 MDHEN and CDR2 SYDVKM. The ends lost 6 bases at V and 6 bases at J; junction bases unmatched: 10. CDR3 length: 15 amino acids. The CDR3 nucleotides read TGTGCCAGCAGGTTAGGGAGGGCCCAGCCCGGGGAGCTGTTTTTT. This gives the protein CASRLGRAQPGELFF.

The chain joins TRBV5-1 to TRBJ2-1; D might be TRBD2 (7 bases). The CDR3 has 16 residues. The germline V gene has CDR1 SGHRS and CDR2 YFSETQ. V lost 0 bases and J lost 0, with 10 bases in between. The CDR3 here is CASSLGGGGSYNEQFF. The DNA of the CDR3 is TGCGCCAGCAGCTTGGGGGGAGGGGGCTCCTACAATGAGCAGTTCTTC.

The V gene is TRBV5-1, the J gene TRBJ2-3; TRBD2 aligns across 7 bases. CDR1 is SGHRS and CDR2 is YFSETQ in the germline V gene. CDR3 size: 15 residues. J was trimmed by 4 bases and V by 0 bases; bases with no gene match: 5. CDR3 region: CASSLEGTNPDTQYF. DNA for the CDR3: TGCGCCAGCAGCTTGGAGGGGACTAACCCAGATACGCAGTATTTT.

CDR3 amino acids: CASSKYDTSTDTQYF. The CDR3 nucleotides are TGTGCCAGCAGTAAGTATGACACGAGCACAGATACGCAGTATTTT. The chain recombines TRBV9 with TRBJ2-3; D remains unclear. Deletions cut 5 bases from V and 0 bases from J, with 13 bases between. The CDR3 length is 15 residues. Germline V gene data show CDR1 as SGDLS and CDR2 as YYNGEE.

The chain has TRBV29-1 and TRBJ1-1; 7 nucleotides agree with TRBD1. The ends lost 6 bases at V and 4 bases at J; junction bases unmatched: 5. Looked up from germline, CDR1 is SQVTM and CDR2 is ANQGSEA. This CDR3 comprises 12 residues. CDR3 coding DNA: TGCAGCGTGCAAACAGGGGCCACTGAAGCTTTCTTT. Translated: CSVQTGATEAFF.